These T cell receptor beta chains were read from a single sample in a study of CD8+CD57+ T cells in acquired aplastic anemia. Using its own MiXCR run on the reads, TCRdb lists one record per CDR3 protein. The profile covers 250,000 to 350,000 distinct CDR3 sequences, with approximately 56% appearing a single time and 8% taken by the ten largest. The sample comprised sorted CD4+, CD8+, or CD8+CD57+ T cells (not recorded which) from PBMCs. Receptors were obtained from a human donor with severe aplastic anemia or a healthy control (not recorded which). Each CDR3 is given with its conserved first and last residue. The order of the fields is clone size, V gene, J gene, D gene, CDR3 DNA, CDR3 protein. A D gene is named only where the DNA matches it firmly. Only part of the rows carry a size: once, few, many, or a class if the clone is expanded.

clone size: NA; V gene: TRBV9; J gene: TRBJ1-2; D gene: TRBD1; CDR3 DNA: TGTGCCAGCAGCGTTGGGGGGACAGGGGGATCGCGGGGCTACACCTTC; CDR3 protein: CASSVGGTGGSRGYTF
clone size: NA; V gene: TRBV29-1; J gene: TRBJ1-1; D gene: TRBD1; CDR3 DNA: TGCAGCGTTCGAACAGGGGGCGCGAGGACTGAAGCTTTCTTT; CDR3 protein: CSVRTGGARTEAFF
clone size: NA; V gene: TRBV20-1; J gene: TRBJ2-7; D gene: NA; CDR3 DNA: TGCAGTGCTAGAGATTTTGGCACCTCCTACGAGCAGTACTTC; CDR3 protein: CSARDFGTSYEQYF
clone size: few; V gene: TRBV7-8; J gene: TRBJ1-1; D gene: NA; CDR3 DNA: TGTGCCAGCAGCTTTGCGGGAAGGACTGAAGCTTTCTTT; CDR3 protein: CASSFAGRTEAFF
clone size: NA; V gene: TRBV20-1; J gene: TRBJ1-1; D gene: TRBD1; CDR3 DNA: TGCTCAAGGGACAGGGCGAACACTGAAGCTTTCTTT; CDR3 protein: CSRDRANTEAFF
clone size: NA; V gene: TRBV7-2; J gene: TRBJ2-1; D gene: TRBD2; CDR3 DNA: TGTGCCAGCAGCCCAGCGGGAGGGCCTTTTGAGCAGTTCTTC; CDR3 protein: CASSPAGGPFEQFF
clone size: few; V gene: TRBV12-3/TRBV12-4; J gene: TRBJ1-1; D gene: NA; CDR3 DNA: TGTGCCGGCAGCCGGGTTGGGGCCGAAGCTTTCTTT; CDR3 protein: CAGSRVGAEAFF
clone size: NA; V gene: TRBV24-1; J gene: TRBJ1-5; D gene: NA; CDR3 DNA: TGTGCCACCAGTGACTTCTTGCACAATCAGCCCCAGCATTTT; CDR3 protein: CATSDFLHNQPQHF
clone size: NA; V gene: TRBV24-1; J gene: TRBJ1-3; D gene: NA; CDR3 DNA: TGTGCCACCAGTGATTCGGGAGCCTCTGGAAACACCATATATTTT; CDR3 protein: CATSDSGASGNTIYF
clone size: NA; V gene: TRBV10-3; J gene: TRBJ2-3; D gene: NA; CDR3 DNA: TGTGCCATCAGTGGAGGCCTCTCGAGCACAGATACGCAGTATTTT; CDR3 protein: CAISGGLSSTDTQYF
clone size: many; V gene: TRBV2; J gene: TRBJ1-3; D gene: NA; CDR3 DNA: TGTGCCAGTACAACAGCGGGGGGAAACACCATATATTTT; CDR3 protein: CASTTAGGNTIYF
clone size: NA; V gene: TRBV20-1; J gene: TRBJ1-1; D gene: NA; CDR3 DNA: TGCAGTGCGCAGAACCTTGGGCAGCAGAACACTGAAGCTTTCTTT; CDR3 protein: CSAQNLGQQNTEAFF
clone size: few; V gene: TRBV24-1; J gene: TRBJ1-1; D gene: NA; CDR3 DNA: TGTGCCACCAGTGTGGGCAGGGGCACTGAAGCTTTCTTT; CDR3 protein: CATSVGRGTEAFF
clone size: many; V gene: TRBV3-1; J gene: TRBJ1-3; D gene: NA; CDR3 DNA: TGTGCCAGCAGCCAGAGTCAGGGGCCTGGAAACACCATATATTTT; CDR3 protein: CASSQSQGPGNTIYF
clone size: NA; V gene: TRBV10-3; J gene: TRBJ1-1; D gene: NA; CDR3 DNA: TGTGCCATCAGTGAACGGACCGCCGCGACTGAAGCTTTCTTT; CDR3 protein: CAISERTAATEAFF
clone size: NA; V gene: TRBV2; J gene: TRBJ1-2; D gene: NA; CDR3 DNA: TGTGCCAGCAGTCCTCAAGAGACAGGCTATGGCTACACCTTC; CDR3 protein: CASSPQETGYGYTF
clone size: few; V gene: TRBV5-1; J gene: TRBJ2-1; D gene: TRBD2; CDR3 DNA: TGCGCCAGCAGCTTGCGGGGGGTGGGAACAGATACGCAGTTCTTC; CDR3 protein: CASSLRGVGTDTQFF
clone size: NA; V gene: TRBV7-9; J gene: TRBJ1-4; D gene: TRBD1; CDR3 DNA: TGTGCCAGCAGCTTAGCACTCGGGACAGGGGAAGTTCTTGGGACTAATGAAAAACTGTTTTTT; CDR3 protein: CASSLALGTGEVLGTNEKLFF
clone size: NA; V gene: TRBV20-1; J gene: TRBJ2-7; D gene: TRBD1; CDR3 DNA: TGCAGTGCCGAGGGACAGGGATCCTACGAGCAGTACTTC; CDR3 protein: CSAEGQGSYEQYF
clone size: NA; V gene: TRBV10-1; J gene: TRBJ1-2; D gene: TRBD1; CDR3 DNA: TGCGCCAGCAGTGATCCAGGACAGGGGATTGGCTACACCTTC; CDR3 protein: CASSDPGQGIGYTF
clone size: once; V gene: TRBV5-6; J gene: TRBJ2-5; D gene: TRBD2; CDR3 DNA: TGTGCCAGCAGCTTGGAGGAGCGGGGGGAAGAGACCCAGTACTTC; CDR3 protein: CASSLEERGEETQYF
clone size: many; V gene: TRBV3-1; J gene: TRBJ2-7; D gene: NA; CDR3 DNA: TGTGCCAGCAGCCAGGGGCGCTACGAGCAGTACTTC; CDR3 protein: CASSQGRYEQYF
clone size: once; V gene: TRBV5-1; J gene: TRBJ2-5; D gene: TRBD1; CDR3 DNA: TGCGCCAGCACCCCGTCAGGGGACAGGGGAGAGACCCAGTACTTC; CDR3 protein: CASTPSGDRGETQYF
clone size: NA; V gene: TRBV18; J gene: TRBJ2-1; D gene: NA; CDR3 DNA: TGTGCCAGCTCACTTAGCAGCACTAGGTATGAGCAGCTCTTC; CDR3 protein: CASSLSSTRYEQLF
clone size: NA; V gene: TRBV10-3; J gene: TRBJ1-5; D gene: NA; CDR3 DNA: TGTGCCATCAGTGAGGGAGATGGGGGCAATCAGCCCCAGCATTTT; CDR3 protein: CAISEGDGGNQPQHF
clone size: many; V gene: TRBV2; J gene: TRBJ2-3; D gene: NA; CDR3 DNA: TGTGCCAGCAGGTTGACTGAGTCTAGCGACACCACAGATACGCAGTATTTT; CDR3 protein: CASRLTESSDTTDTQYF
clone size: once; V gene: TRBV19; J gene: TRBJ2-3; D gene: TRBD2; CDR3 DNA: TGTGCCAGTAGTATCGCCCCTAGCGGGGGGATCCACGCGCAGTATTTT; CDR3 protein: CASSIAPSGGIHAQYF
clone size: many; V gene: TRBV6-6; J gene: TRBJ2-1; D gene: TRBD2; CDR3 DNA: TGTGCCAGCAGTTACTCGAGCGGGGGGGGCCGCTCCTACAATGAGCAGTTCTTC; CDR3 protein: CASSYSSGGGRSYNEQFF
clone size: NA; V gene: TRBV7-2; J gene: TRBJ1-6; D gene: TRBD1; CDR3 DNA: TGTGCCAGCACTACGGGACAGTTTCTTAATTCACCCCTCCACTTT; CDR3 protein: CASTTGQFLNSPLHF
clone size: NA; V gene: TRBV9; J gene: TRBJ2-7; D gene: NA; CDR3 DNA: TGTGCCAGCAGCTTAAACGAGGGGAACTACGAGCAGTACTTC; CDR3 protein: CASSLNEGNYEQYF
clone size: NA; V gene: TRBV20-1; J gene: TRBJ1-1; D gene: NA; CDR3 DNA: TGCAGTGCTAGGTGGGACCGAGTGAACACTGAAGCTTTCTTT; CDR3 protein: CSARWDRVNTEAFF
clone size: many; V gene: TRBV30; J gene: TRBJ1-5; D gene: NA; CDR3 DNA: TGTGCCTGGAGCACCGGGGGTTTCAATCAGCCCCAGCATTTT; CDR3 protein: CAWSTGGFNQPQHF
clone size: NA; V gene: TRBV10-3; J gene: TRBJ1-1; D gene: NA; CDR3 DNA: TGTGCCAGCAGTTACTCGAGGGGCATGGGAGCTTTCTTT; CDR3 protein: CASSYSRGMGAFF
clone size: NA; V gene: TRBV10-3; J gene: TRBJ2-7; D gene: NA; CDR3 DNA: TGTGCCATCAGGGACCAAGTCGACACGCGGTACTTC; CDR3 protein: CAIRDQVDTRYF
clone size: NA; V gene: TRBV10-3; J gene: TRBJ2-2; D gene: NA; CDR3 DNA: TGTGCCATCAGTGAGGGTACAGGACAGAACACCGGGGAGCTGTTTTTT; CDR3 protein: CAISEGTGQNTGELFF
clone size: NA; V gene: TRBV20-1; J gene: TRBJ1-2; D gene: NA; CDR3 DNA: TGCAGTGCTAGTCACAGGGTCTTC; CDR3 protein: CSASHRVF
clone size: once; V gene: TRBV7-9; J gene: TRBJ2-7; D gene: TRBD1; CDR3 DNA: TGTGCCAGCAGCCCAAGGGACAGGGGGAGACCCTACGAGCAGTACTTC; CDR3 protein: CASSPRDRGRPYEQYF
clone size: NA; V gene: TRBV9; J gene: TRBJ2-3; D gene: NA; CDR3 DNA: TGTGCCAGCAGTTTCACGCCTGGACAATATCGCACAGATACGCAGTATTTT; CDR3 protein: CASSFTPGQYRTDTQYF
clone size: NA; V gene: TRBV20-1; J gene: TRBJ1-2; D gene: TRBD1; CDR3 DNA: TGCAGTGCTAGAGATCGAGACAGGGGGCCAGACTATGGCTACACCTTC; CDR3 protein: CSARDRDRGPDYGYTF
clone size: NA; V gene: TRBV7-9; J gene: TRBJ1-6; D gene: NA; CDR3 DNA: TGTGCCAGCAGCTTAGACAGCAATAATTCACCCCTCCACTTT; CDR3 protein: CASSLDSNNSPLHF
clone size: NA; V gene: TRBV24-1; J gene: TRBJ1-1; D gene: NA; CDR3 DNA: TGTGCCAGTAGTTGGACCTTTCAACAGGGGAACACTGAAGCTTTCTTT; CDR3 protein: CASSWTFQQGNTEAFF
clone size: NA; V gene: TRBV25-1; J gene: TRBJ2-1; D gene: TRBD2; CDR3 DNA: TGTGCCAGCACCGCCGCAGGACTAGCGGGAAACAATGAGCAGTTCTTC; CDR3 protein: CASTAAGLAGNNEQFF
clone size: many; V gene: TRBV30; J gene: TRBJ1-2; D gene: NA; CDR3 DNA: TGTGCCTGGAGTGTGATTGGGGGGGCATCAGGTGGCTACACCTTC; CDR3 protein: CAWSVIGGASGGYTF
clone size: once; V gene: TRBV19; J gene: TRBJ1-1; D gene: NA; CDR3 DNA: TGTGCCAGTACCACCTCCGCGGGGGAAGCTTTCTTT; CDR3 protein: CASTTSAGEAFF
clone size: many; V gene: TRBV2; J gene: TRBJ2-7; D gene: TRBD1; CDR3 DNA: TGTGCCAGCAGTGGGGGACAGGGGGTTTTATACGAGCAGTACTTC; CDR3 protein: CASSGGQGVLYEQYF
clone size: NA; V gene: TRBV20-1; J gene: TRBJ1-1; D gene: NA; CDR3 DNA: TGCAGTGCTGGGACACCCCTGAACACTGAAGCTTTCTTT; CDR3 protein: CSAGTPLNTEAFF
clone size: many; V gene: TRBV6-5; J gene: TRBJ1-1; D gene: TRBD1; CDR3 DNA: TGTGCCAGCAGTTACTCGACAGGGAGAGAGAACACTGAAGCTTTCTTT; CDR3 protein: CASSYSTGRENTEAFF
clone size: NA; V gene: TRBV4-1; J gene: TRBJ1-2; D gene: TRBD1; CDR3 DNA: TGCGCCAGCAGCCAAAAGATGACAGGGCGAGACTATGGCTACACCTTC; CDR3 protein: CASSQKMTGRDYGYTF
clone size: many; V gene: TRBV27; J gene: TRBJ2-7; D gene: NA; CDR3 DNA: TGTGCCAGCAGTGTTACAGGGCCCTACGAGCAGTACTTC; CDR3 protein: CASSVTGPYEQYF
clone size: NA; V gene: TRBV4-2; J gene: TRBJ1-2; D gene: NA; CDR3 DNA: TGTGCCAGCAGCCAAGATAAGGAGAACTATGGCTACACCTTC; CDR3 protein: CASSQDKENYGYTF
clone size: NA; V gene: TRBV9; J gene: TRBJ1-6; D gene: TRBD1; CDR3 DNA: TGTGCCAGCAGCTCCCGGGACAGTTATAATTTACCCCTCCACTTT; CDR3 protein: CASSSRDSYNLPLHF
clone size: NA; V gene: TRBV19; J gene: TRBJ2-7; D gene: TRBD1; CDR3 DNA: TGTGCCAGTAGTGACGAACAGGGGTCCCACGAGCAGTACTTC; CDR3 protein: CASSDEQGSHEQYF
clone size: few; V gene: TRBV25-1; J gene: TRBJ2-3; D gene: TRBD1; CDR3 DNA: TGTGCCAGCAGTGCAGGGGGCGGCACAGATACGCAGTATTTT; CDR3 protein: CASSAGGGTDTQYF
clone size: many; V gene: TRBV7-9; J gene: TRBJ2-5; D gene: TRBD2; CDR3 DNA: TGTGCCAGCAGCCAAGGACTAGCGTCGGGGGAGACCCAGTACTTC; CDR3 protein: CASSQGLASGETQYF
clone size: few; V gene: TRBV24-1; J gene: TRBJ2-5; D gene: NA; CDR3 DNA: TGTGCCACCAGTGATTTCGTCACAGGGCAAGAGACCCAGTACTTC; CDR3 protein: CATSDFVTGQETQYF
clone size: NA; V gene: TRBV28; J gene: TRBJ1-2; D gene: NA; CDR3 DNA: TGTGCCAGCAGCCTCTCCGGACAACTTGGCTACACCTTC; CDR3 protein: CASSLSGQLGYTF
clone size: NA; V gene: TRBV7-8; J gene: TRBJ2-7; D gene: NA; CDR3 DNA: TGTGCCACCAGCAGTCAGCCGGGCTACGAGCAGTACTTC; CDR3 protein: CATSSQPGYEQYF
clone size: NA; V gene: TRBV2; J gene: TRBJ1-1; D gene: NA; CDR3 DNA: TGTGCCAGCACCGAGGGGGGGCTGATTACTGAAGCTTTCTTT; CDR3 protein: CASTEGGLITEAFF
clone size: NA; V gene: TRBV7-3; J gene: TRBJ2-1; D gene: TRBD1; CDR3 DNA: TGTGCCAGCAGCCCGGACAGGGGTGGTGAGCAGTTCTTC; CDR3 protein: CASSPDRGGEQFF